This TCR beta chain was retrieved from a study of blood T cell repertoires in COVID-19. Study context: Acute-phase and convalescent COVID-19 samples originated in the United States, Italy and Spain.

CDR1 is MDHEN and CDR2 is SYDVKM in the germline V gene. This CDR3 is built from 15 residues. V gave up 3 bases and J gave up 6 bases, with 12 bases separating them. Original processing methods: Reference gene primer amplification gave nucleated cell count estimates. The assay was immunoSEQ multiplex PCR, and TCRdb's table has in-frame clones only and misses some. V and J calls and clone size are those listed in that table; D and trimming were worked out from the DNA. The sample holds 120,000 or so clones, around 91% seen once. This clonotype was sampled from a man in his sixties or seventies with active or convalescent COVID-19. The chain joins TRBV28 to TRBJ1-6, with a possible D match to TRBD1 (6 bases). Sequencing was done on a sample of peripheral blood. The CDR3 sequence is CASSFRQALNSPLHF. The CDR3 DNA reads TGTGCCAGCAGTTTCCGACAGGCCCTTAATTCACCCCTCCACTTT.